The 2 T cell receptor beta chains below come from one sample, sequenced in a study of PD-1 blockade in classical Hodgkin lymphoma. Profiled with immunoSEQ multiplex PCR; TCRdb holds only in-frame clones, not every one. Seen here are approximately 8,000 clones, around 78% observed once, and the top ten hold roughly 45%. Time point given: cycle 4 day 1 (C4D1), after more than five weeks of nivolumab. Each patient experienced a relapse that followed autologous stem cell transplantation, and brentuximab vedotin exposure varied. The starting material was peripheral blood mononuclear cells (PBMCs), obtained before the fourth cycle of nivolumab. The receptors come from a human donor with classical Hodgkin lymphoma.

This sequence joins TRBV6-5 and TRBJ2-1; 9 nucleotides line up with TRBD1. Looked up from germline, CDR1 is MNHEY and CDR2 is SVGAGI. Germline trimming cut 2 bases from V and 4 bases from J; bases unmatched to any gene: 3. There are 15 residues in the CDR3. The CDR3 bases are TGTGCCAGCAGTTACGGACAGGGGCCATACAATGAGCAGTTCTTC. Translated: CASSYGQGPYNEQFF.

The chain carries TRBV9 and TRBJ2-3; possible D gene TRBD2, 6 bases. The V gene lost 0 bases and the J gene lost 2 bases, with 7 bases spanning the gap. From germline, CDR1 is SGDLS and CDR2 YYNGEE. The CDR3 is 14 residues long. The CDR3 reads CASSVGGDTDTQYF. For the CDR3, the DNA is TGTGCCAGCAGCGTAGGCGGGGACACAGATACGCAGTATTTT. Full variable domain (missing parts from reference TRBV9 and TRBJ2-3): DSGVTQTPKHLITATGQRVTLRCSPRSGDLSVYWYQQSLDQGLQFLIQYYNGEERAKGNILERFSAQQFPDLHSELNLSSLELGDSALYFCASSVGGDTDTQYFGPGTRLTVL.